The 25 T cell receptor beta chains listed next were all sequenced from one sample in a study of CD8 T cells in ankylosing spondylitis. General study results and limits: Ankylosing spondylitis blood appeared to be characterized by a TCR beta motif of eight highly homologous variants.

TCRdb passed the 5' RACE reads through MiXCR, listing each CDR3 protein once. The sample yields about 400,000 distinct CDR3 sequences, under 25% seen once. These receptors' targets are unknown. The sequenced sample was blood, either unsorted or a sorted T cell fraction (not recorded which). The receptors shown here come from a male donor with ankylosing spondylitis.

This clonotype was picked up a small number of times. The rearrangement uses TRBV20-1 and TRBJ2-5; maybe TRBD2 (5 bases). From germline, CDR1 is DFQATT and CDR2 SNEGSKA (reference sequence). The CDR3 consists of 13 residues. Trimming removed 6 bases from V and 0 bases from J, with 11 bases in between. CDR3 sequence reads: CSASGRDQETQYF. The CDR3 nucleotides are TGCAGTGCCTCGGGAAGGGACCAAGAGACCCAGTACTTC.

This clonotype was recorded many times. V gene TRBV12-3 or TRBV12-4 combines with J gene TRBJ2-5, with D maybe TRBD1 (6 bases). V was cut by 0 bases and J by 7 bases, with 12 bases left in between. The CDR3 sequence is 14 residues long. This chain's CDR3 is CASSLAWDISTQYF. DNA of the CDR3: TGTGCCAGCAGTTTAGCTTGGGACATATCGACCCAGTACTTC.

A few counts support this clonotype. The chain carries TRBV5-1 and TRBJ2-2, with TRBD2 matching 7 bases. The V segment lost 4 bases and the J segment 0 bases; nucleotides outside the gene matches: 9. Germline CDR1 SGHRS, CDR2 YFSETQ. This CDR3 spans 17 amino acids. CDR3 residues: CASSPPIAGANTGELFF. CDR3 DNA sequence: TGCGCCAGCAGCCCTCCAATTGCGGGAGCGAACACCGGGGAGCTGTTTTTT.

The CDR3 DNA follows: TGTGCCAGCAGCTCCCGGACGGGCAGCAACACCGGGGAGCTGTTTTTT. It encodes CASSSRTGSNTGELFF. The rearrangement links TRBV7-2 to TRBJ2-2; D gene unclear. The CDR3 contains 16 residues. V was trimmed by 4 bases and J by 2 bases, leaving 14 bases between them. CDR1 is SGHTA, CDR2 FQGNSA, per germline. The full variable domain, in which reference TRBV7-2 and TRBJ2-2 provide the parts outside the CDR3, is GAGVSQSPSNKVTEKGKDVELRCDPISGHTALYWYRQSLGQGLEFLIYFQGNSAPDKSGLPSDRFSAERTGGSVSTLTIQRTQQEDSAVYLCASSSRTGSNTGELFFGEGSRLTVL.

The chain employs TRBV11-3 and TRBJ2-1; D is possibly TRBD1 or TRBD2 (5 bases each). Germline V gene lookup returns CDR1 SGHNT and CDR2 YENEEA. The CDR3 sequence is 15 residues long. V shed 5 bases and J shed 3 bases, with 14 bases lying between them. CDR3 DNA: TGTGCCAGCAGCCAACCGGGACGGAGCTACAATGAGCAGTTCTTC. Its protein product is CASSQPGRSYNEQFF.

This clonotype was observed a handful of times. CDR3 region: CASSENRDTQYF. The CDR3 coding sequence is TGTGCCAGCAGCGAAAATAGAGATACGCAGTATTTT. The chain joins TRBV5-5 to TRBJ2-3; D gene ambiguous. The germline gives CDR1 SGHKS, CDR2 YYEKEE (reference sequence). CDR3 length: 12 residues. With 4 bases removed from V and 5 bases from J, the gap between germline ends came to 8 bases.

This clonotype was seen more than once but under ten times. CDR3 nucleotides: TGTGCCAGCAGCGCCCCTAGAAGCGGAGCGGATACGCAGTATTTT. It codes for CASSAPRSGADTQYF. J is TRBJ2-3 and V is TRBV6-1; maybe TRBD2 (5 bases). The CDR3 runs to 15 residues. V gave up 6 bases and J gave up 6 bases, with 19 bases separating them. Germline CDR1 and CDR2: MNHNS and SASEGT.

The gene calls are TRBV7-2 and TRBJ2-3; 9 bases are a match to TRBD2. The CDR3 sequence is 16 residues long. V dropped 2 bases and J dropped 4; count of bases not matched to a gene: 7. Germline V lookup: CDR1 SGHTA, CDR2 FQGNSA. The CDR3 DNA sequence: TGTGCCAGCAGCTTACAGCGGGAGGCCTGGCCAGATACGCAGTATTTT. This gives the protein CASSLQREAWPDTQYF.

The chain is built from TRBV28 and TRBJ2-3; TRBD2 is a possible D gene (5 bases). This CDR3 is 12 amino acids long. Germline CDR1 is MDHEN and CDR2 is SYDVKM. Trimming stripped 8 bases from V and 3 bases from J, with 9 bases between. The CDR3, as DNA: TGTGCCAGCGCGGGTAATACAGATACGCAGTATTTT. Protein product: CASAGNTDTQYF.

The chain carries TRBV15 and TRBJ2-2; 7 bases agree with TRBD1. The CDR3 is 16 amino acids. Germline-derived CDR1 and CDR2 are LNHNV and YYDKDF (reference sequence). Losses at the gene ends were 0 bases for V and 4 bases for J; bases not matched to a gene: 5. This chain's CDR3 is CATSRDKDRSTGELFF. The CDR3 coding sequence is TGTGCCACCAGCAGAGATAAGGACAGGTCCACCGGGGAGCTGTTTTTT.

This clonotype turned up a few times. Here the CDR3 reads CASSARGGGFPGELFF. CDR3 nucleotides: TGTGCCAGCAGCGCCCGGGGAGGGGGTTTCCCCGGGGAGCTGTTTTTT. The chain combines TRBV9 with TRBJ2-2, with D possibly TRBD2 on 7 matching bases. This CDR3 region has 16 residues. V was cut by 3 bases and J by 6 bases, with 18 bases left in between. The germline V gene encodes CDR1 SGDLS and CDR2 YYNGEE.

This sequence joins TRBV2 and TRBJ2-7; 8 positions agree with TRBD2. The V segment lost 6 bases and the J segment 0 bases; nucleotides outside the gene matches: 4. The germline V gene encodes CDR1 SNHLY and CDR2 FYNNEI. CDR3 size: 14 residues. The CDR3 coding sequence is TGTGCCAGCAGGCCTAGCGGGCACTCCTACGAGCAGTACTTC. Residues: CASRPSGHSYEQYF.

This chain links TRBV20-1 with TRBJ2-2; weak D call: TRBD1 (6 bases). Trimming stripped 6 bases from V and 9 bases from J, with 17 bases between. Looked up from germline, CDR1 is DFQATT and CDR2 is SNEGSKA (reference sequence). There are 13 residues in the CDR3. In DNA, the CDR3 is TGCAGTGCCACCGGGACACCCTCCCGGGAGCTGTTTTTT. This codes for CSATGTPSRELFF.

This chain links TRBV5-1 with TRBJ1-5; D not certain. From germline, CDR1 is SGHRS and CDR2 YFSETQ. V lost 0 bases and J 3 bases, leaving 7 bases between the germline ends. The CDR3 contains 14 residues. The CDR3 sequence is CASSLGVTNQPQHF. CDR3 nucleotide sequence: TGCGCCAGCAGCTTGGGGGTAACCAATCAGCCCCAGCATTTT. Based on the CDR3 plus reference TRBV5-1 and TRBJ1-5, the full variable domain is KAGVTQTPRYLIKTRGQQVTLSCSPISGHRSVSWYQQTPGQGLQFLFEYFSETQRNKGNFPGRFSGRQFSNSRSEMNVSTLELGDSALYLCASSLGVTNQPQHFGDGTRLSIL.

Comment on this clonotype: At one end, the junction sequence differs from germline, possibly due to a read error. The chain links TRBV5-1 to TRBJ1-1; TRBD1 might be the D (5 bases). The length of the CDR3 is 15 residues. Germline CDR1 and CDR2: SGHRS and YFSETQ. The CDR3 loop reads CVSSPSETGDSEAFF. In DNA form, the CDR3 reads TGCGTCAGCTCCCCATCAGAAACAGGAGACTCTGAAGCTTTCTTT.

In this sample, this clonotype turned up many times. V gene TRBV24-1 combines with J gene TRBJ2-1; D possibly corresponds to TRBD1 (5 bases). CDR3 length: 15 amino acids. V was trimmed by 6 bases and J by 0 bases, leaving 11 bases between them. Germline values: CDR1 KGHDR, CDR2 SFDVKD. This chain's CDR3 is CATSPRGSSYNEQFF. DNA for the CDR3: TGTGCCACCAGTCCTAGGGGAAGCTCCTACAATGAGCAGTTCTTC.

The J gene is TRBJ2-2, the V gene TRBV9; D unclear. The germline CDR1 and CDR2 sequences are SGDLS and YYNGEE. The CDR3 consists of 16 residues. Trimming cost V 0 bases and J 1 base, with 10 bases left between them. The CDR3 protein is CASSVAAERNTGELFF. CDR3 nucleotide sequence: TGTGCCAGCAGCGTAGCGGCGGAAAGGAACACCGGGGAGCTGTTTTTT.

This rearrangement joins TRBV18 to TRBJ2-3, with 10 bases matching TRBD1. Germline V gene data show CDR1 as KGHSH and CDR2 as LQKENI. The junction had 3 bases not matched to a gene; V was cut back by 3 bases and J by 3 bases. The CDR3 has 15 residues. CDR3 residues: CASSPGTGVTDTQYF. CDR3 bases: TGTGCCAGCTCACCGGGGACAGGGGTGACAGATACGCAGTATTTT.

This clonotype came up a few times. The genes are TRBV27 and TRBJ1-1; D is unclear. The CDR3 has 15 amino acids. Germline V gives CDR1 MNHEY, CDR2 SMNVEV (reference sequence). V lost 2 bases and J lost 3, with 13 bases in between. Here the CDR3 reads CASSLALGGYTEAFF. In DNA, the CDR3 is TGTGCCAGCAGTTTAGCGCTGGGAGGGTACACTGAAGCTTTCTTT.

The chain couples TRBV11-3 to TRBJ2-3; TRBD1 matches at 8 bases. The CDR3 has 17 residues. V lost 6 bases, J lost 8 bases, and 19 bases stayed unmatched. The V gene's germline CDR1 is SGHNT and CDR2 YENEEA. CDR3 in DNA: TGTGCCAGCAGAACCGATGGCGGGACAGGAGCGGGTTCTACGCAGTATTTT. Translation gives CASRTDGGTGAGSTQYF.

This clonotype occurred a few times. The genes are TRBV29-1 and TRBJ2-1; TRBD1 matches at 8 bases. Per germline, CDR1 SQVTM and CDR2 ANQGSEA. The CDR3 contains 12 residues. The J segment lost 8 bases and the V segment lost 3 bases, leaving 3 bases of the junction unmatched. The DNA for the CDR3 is TGCAGCGTTGAGAAGACAGGGGATGAGCAGTTCTTC. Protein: CSVEKTGDEQFF.

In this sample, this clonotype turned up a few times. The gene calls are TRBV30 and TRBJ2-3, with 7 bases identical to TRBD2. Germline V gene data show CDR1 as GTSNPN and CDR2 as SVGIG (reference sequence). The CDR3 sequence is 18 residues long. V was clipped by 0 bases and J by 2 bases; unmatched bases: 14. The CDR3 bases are TGTGCCTGGAGTGTATATGTTGGGCTAGCGGAAAACACAGATACGCAGTATTTT. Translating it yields CAWSVYVGLAENTDTQYF.

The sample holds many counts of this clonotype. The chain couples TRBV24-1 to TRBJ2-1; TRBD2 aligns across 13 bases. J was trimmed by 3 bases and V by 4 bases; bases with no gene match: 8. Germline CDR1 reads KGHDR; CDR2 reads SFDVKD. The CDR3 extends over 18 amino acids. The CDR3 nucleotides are TGTGCCACCAGTGAGACTAGCGGGAGGAGTATGGGCTACAATGAGCAGTTCTTC. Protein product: CATSETSGRSMGYNEQFF.

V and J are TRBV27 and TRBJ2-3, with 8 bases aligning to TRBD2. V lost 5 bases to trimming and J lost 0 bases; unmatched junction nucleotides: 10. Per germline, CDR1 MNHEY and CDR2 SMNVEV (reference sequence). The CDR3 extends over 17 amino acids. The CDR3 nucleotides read TGTGCCAGCAGTCAACGGGAGGGGCCCATTAGCACAGATACGCAGTATTTT. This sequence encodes CASSQREGPISTDTQYF.

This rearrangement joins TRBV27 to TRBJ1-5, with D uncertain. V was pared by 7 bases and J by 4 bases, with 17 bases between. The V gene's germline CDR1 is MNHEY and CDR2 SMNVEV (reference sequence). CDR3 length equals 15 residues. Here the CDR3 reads CASTQGEVGNQPQHF. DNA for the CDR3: TGTGCCAGCACCCAAGGTGAGGTAGGAAATCAGCCCCAGCATTTT.